This T cell receptor beta chain is from a study of T cell repertoires and HLA-DP antigens. Between the trimmed V and J ends, which lost 8 bases and 6 bases, there was a span of 11 bases. Germline CDR1 reads MNHNS; CDR2 reads SASEGT. There are 13 residues in the CDR3. Amplification used primers for 54 TRBV and 13 TRBJ segments. Sequencing used immunoSEQ multiplex PCR; TCRdb keeps in-frame clones, though not all of them. The sample holds 90,000 to 130,000 clones, approximately 92% seen once. Details on this clone: The antigen remains unidentified.

This chain connects TRBV6-1 to TRBJ1-6, with a weak D call TRBD1 (6 bases). Sequenced sample: CD4+ T cells from PBMCs. This TCR came from a woman under 30 in good health and CMV-seronegative. CDR3 sequence (DNA): TGTGCCAGCTCGACAGGAGCTAATTCACCCCTCCACTTT. Protein product: CASSTGANSPLHF.